The 30 T cell receptor beta chains below were found in one sample sequenced in a study of CD8+CD57+ T cells in acquired aplastic anemia. Genomic DNA constituted the template upon which TCR beta VDJ and CDR3 profiling was performed. TCRdb used MiXCR to reprocess the reads, holding one entry per CDR3 protein. The sample records 200,000 to 250,000 distinct CDR3 sequences, roughly 33% being singletons. The source material was sorted CD4+, CD8+, or CD8+CD57+ T cells (not recorded which) from PBMCs. These TCRs come from a human donor in good health, serving as a control.

This clonotype has just a few counts. The V gene is TRBV5-5, the J gene TRBJ2-5, with D perhaps matching TRBD2 (6 bases). The CDR3 extends over 17 amino acids. CDR1 SGHKS and CDR2 YYEKEE come from the germline V gene (reference sequence). Between the trimmed V and J ends, which lost 0 bases and 3 bases, there was a span of 18 bases. The CDR3 region is CASSLGVSGATEETQYF. The DNA of the CDR3 is TGTGCCAGCAGCTTGGGGGTTAGCGGCGCGACGGAAGAGACCCAGTACTTC.

This clonotype has a count of ten or more. A junction end diverges from the germline sequence, so it may reflect a read error. The V and J genes are TRBV9 and TRBJ1-1; a possible D gene is TRBD1 (5 bases). The CDR3 covers 15 residues. Germline V gene data show CDR1 as SGDLS and CDR2 as YYNGEE. CDR3 amino acids: CASTVAGGIRTEAFF. The CDR3 bases are TGTGCCAGCACCGTAGCTGGGGGGATTCGAACTGAAGCTTTCTTT.

V usage is TRBV11-2 and J usage is TRBJ1-4; D possibly corresponds to TRBD1 (6 bases). Trimming left V 2 bases short and J 8 bases short, with 15 bases between. The CDR3 contains 15 residues. Per the germline V gene, CDR1 is SGHAT and CDR2 is FQNNGV. The CDR3 loop reads CASSLLGGLGEKLFF. CDR3 coding DNA: TGTGCCAGCAGCTTATTGGGGGGGCTCGGGGAAAAACTGTTTTTT. Using reference TRBV11-2 and TRBJ1-4 for the parts outside the CDR3, the full variable domain is EAGVAQSPRYKIIEKRQSVAFWCNPISGHATLYWYQQILGQGPKLLIQFQNNGVVDDSQLPKDRFSAERLKGVDSTLKIQPAKLEDSAVYLCASSLLGGLGEKLFFGSGTQLSVL.

Comments on this clonotype: This may be a read error, as it is one base from a much larger clone. The CDR3 DNA follows: TGTGCCTGCAGCTTATTGGGCAGGGGTCAGGGAGAGACCCAGTACTTC. It encodes CACSLLGRGQGETQYF. The chain employs TRBV7-2 and TRBJ2-5, with a weak D call TRBD1 (6 bases). The CDR3 is 16 amino acids. Germline V gene sequence: CDR1 SGHTA, CDR2 FQGNSA. Variable domain in full (rest from reference TRBV7-2 and TRBJ2-5): GAGVSQSPSNKVTEKGKDVELRCDPISGHTALYWYRQSLGQGLEFLIYFQGNSAPDKSGLPSDRFSAERTGGSVSTLTIQRTQQEDSAVYLCACSLLGRGQGETQYFGPGTRLLVL.

This clonotype was counted ten times or more. The CDR3 loop is CASSYKTRTDTQYF. CDR3 sequence (DNA): TGTGCCAGCAGCTACAAGACCCGCACAGATACGCAGTATTTT. The chain has TRBV7-9 and TRBJ2-3; D unresolved. Trimming removed 4 bases at V and 1 base at J, with 9 bases between. The germline V gene has CDR1 SEHNR and CDR2 FQNEAQ (reference sequence). This CDR3 region has 14 residues. The full variable domain, rest sourced from reference TRBV7-9 and TRBJ2-3, is DTGVSQNPRHKITKRGQNVTFRCDPISEHNRLYWYRQTLGQGPEFLTYFQNEAQLEKSRLLSDRFSAERPKGSFSTLEIQRTEQGDSAMYLCASSYKTRTDTQYFGPGTRLTVL.

J is TRBJ1-2 and V is TRBV6-1; 11 nucleotides agree with TRBD1. V lost 6 bases and J lost 4; bases outside the gene matches: 13. CDR3 length equals 17 residues. Germline loops: CDR1 MNHNS, CDR2 SASEGT. CDR3 sequence reads: CASRVTPGTGGSYGYTF. The CDR3 coding sequence is TGTGCCAGCAGGGTAACCCCCGGGACAGGGGGATCCTATGGCTACACCTTC.

As concerns this clonotype: This may come from a read error, since a much larger clone is one base off. The chain couples TRBV6-1 to TRBJ2-5; 12 nucleotides align to TRBD2. The CDR3 has 15 residues. Germline V CDR1 and CDR2: MNHNS, SASEGT. J gave up 4 bases and V 6 bases, and 6 bases lay outside the gene matches. Written as DNA, the CDR3 is TGTGCCAGCAGCTCACGGACTAGCGGGGCAGAGACCCAGTACTTC. Translated, it gives CASSSRTSGAETQYF.

The DNA of the CDR3 is TGTGCCAGCAGCTTAGGGACTACGGTCGACGAGCAGTACTTC. This codes for CASSLGTTVDEQYF. The chain employs TRBV7-8 and TRBJ2-7; a weak D match, TRBD2 (6 bases). Germline V gene sequence: CDR1 SGHVS, CDR2 FQNEAQ. V lost 1 base and J lost 5, with 12 bases in between. This CDR3 contains 14 residues.

The chain employs TRBV9 and TRBJ1-1, with 7 nucleotides matching TRBD1. The ends lost 4 bases at V and 2 bases at J; junction bases unmatched: 5. CDR1 SGDLS and CDR2 YYNGEE come from the germline V gene. The CDR3 covers 14 residues. CDR3: CASSPRTGNTEAFF. The CDR3 DNA is TGTGCCAGCAGCCCACGGACAGGCAACACTGAAGCTTTCTTT.

This clonotype was seen many times. The gene calls are TRBV9 and TRBJ2-3, with a tentative D call TRBD1 (5 bases). Trimming removed 1 base at V and 4 bases at J, with 10 bases between. Germline loops: CDR1 SGDLS, CDR2 YYNGEE. CDR3 length: 14 residues. CDR3 in DNA: TGTGCCAGCAGCGTATACCAGGGTTCAGATACGCAGTATTTT. It translates to CASSVYQGSDTQYF.

This chain uses TRBV20-1 with TRBJ1-2, with TRBD1 matching 9 bases. CDR3 length: 16 amino acids. J lost 6 bases, V lost 5 bases, and 16 bases had no gene match. Germline V gene data show CDR1 as DFQATT and CDR2 as SNEGSKA (reference sequence). In DNA, the CDR3 is TGCAGTGCTCGAGTTAGACAGGGGGTAGGGTCGGATGGCTACACCTTC. The encoded protein is CSARVRQGVGSDGYTF.

The chain carries TRBV29-1 and TRBJ2-1; 8 bases agree with TRBD2. J was trimmed by 8 bases and V by 6 bases; bases with no gene match: 12. CDR3 size: 14 residues. Germline CDR1 reads SQVTM; CDR2 reads ANQGSEA. The CDR3 here is CSVDTGTRFDEQFF. In DNA, the CDR3 is TGCAGCGTCGACACCGGGACTAGGTTCGATGAGCAGTTCTTC.

For the CDR3, the DNA is TGTGCCATACGAGGGGACCCTGAAGCTTTCTTT. Translating it yields CAIRGDPEAFF. The chain combines TRBV2 with TRBJ1-1; D possibly corresponds to TRBD1 (5 bases). The germline V and J ends were trimmed by 10 bases and 6 bases, with 12 bases remaining between them. This CDR3 is 11 amino acids long. Germline CDR1 SNHLY, CDR2 FYNNEI.

Details on this clonotype: This could be a read error, since a much larger clone is one nucleotide away. The chain uses TRBV7-3 and TRBJ2-1, with 13 bases identical to TRBD2. The germline V gene has CDR1 SGHTA and CDR2 FQGTGA. This CDR3 is 15 amino acids long. The CDR3: CTSSAGTSGDNEQFF. CDR3 DNA sequence: TGTACCAGCAGCGCCGGGACTAGCGGGGACAATGAGCAGTTCTTC.

This clonotype has only a few counts. The chain recombines TRBV4-1 with TRBJ1-1; TRBD1 aligns across 10 bases. V lost 3 bases, J lost 3 bases, and 4 bases stayed unmatched. The CDR3 is 15 residues long. The germline CDR1 and CDR2 sequences are MGHRA and YSYEKL. The CDR3 here is CASSHLGTGDTEAFF. The CDR3 DNA sequence: TGCGCCAGCAGCCATTTAGGGACAGGGGACACTGAAGCTTTCTTT.

The J gene is TRBJ1-2, the V gene TRBV15; D not certain. The CDR3 is 16 amino acids. The V end lost 1 base, the J end lost 3 bases, and 15 bases lay between the germline ends. CDR1 is LNHNV and CDR2 is YYDKDF in the germline V gene (reference sequence). CDR3 coding DNA: TGTGCCACCAGCAGAGCGTCGCCGCTGAATCACTATGGCTACACCTTC. Its translation is CATSRASPLNHYGYTF.

The chain couples TRBV5-1 to TRBJ2-3; 9 bases line up with TRBD2. CDR3 length equals 19 residues. V shed 0 bases, J shed 0 bases, and the junction held 11 bases outside the gene matches. Germline-derived CDR1 and CDR2 are SGHRS and YFSETQ. The CDR3 DNA reads TGCGCCAGCAGCTTGGTGCCAGGGGCTAGCGGGGCTAGCACAGATACGCAGTATTTT. This translates into CASSLVPGASGASTDTQYF.

This clonotype was detected many times. V usage is TRBV12-3 or TRBV12-4 and J usage is TRBJ2-5; D possibly matches TRBD1 or TRBD2 (5 bases each). V dropped 4 bases and J dropped 5 bases, with 8 bases sitting between them. The CDR3 covers 12 residues. The CDR3 spells CASSSGTETQYF. In DNA form, the CDR3 reads TGTGCCAGCAGTTCCGGGACGGAGACCCAGTACTTC.

With regard to this clonotype: This sequence may be a read error, since a much larger clone differs from it by one base. The chain joins TRBV6-4 to TRBJ1-1; D ambiguous. The CDR3 is made up of 11 amino acids. V lost 6 bases and J lost 8, with 10 bases in between. Germline assignment: CDR1 MRHNA and CDR2 SNTAGT. The CDR3 sequence: CASSKVTEAFF. The CDR3 DNA reads as TGTGCCAGCAGCAAGGTTACCGAAGCTTTCTTT.

This clonotype was recorded many times. This chain links TRBV15 with TRBJ2-7, with D tentatively TRBD1 (5 bases). This CDR3 contains 15 residues. CDR1 and CDR2 (germline): LNHNV, YYDKDF (reference sequence). Trimming cost V 0 bases and J 0 bases, with 9 bases left between them. The CDR3 loop is CATSRDLGPSYEQYF. Here the CDR3 DNA reads TGTGCCACCAGCAGAGATCTGGGGCCCTCCTACGAGCAGTACTTC. Looking up the rest from reference TRBV15 and TRBJ2-7 gives the full variable domain: DAMVIQNPRYQVTQFGKPVTLSCSQTLNHNVMYWYQQKSSQAPKLLFHYYDKDFNNEADTPDNFQSRRPNTSFCFLDIRSPGLGDTAMYLCATSRDLGPSYEQYFGPGTRLTVT.

The chain employs TRBV4-1 and TRBJ2-3; 7 positions match TRBD1. V lost 4 bases to trimming and J lost 2 bases; unmatched junction nucleotides: 3. Germline V gene data show CDR1 as MGHRA and CDR2 as YSYEKL. The CDR3 loop spans 14 amino acids. The chain's CDR3 is CASSRQGFTDTQYF. CDR3 bases: TGCGCCAGCAGCCGACAGGGCTTCACAGATACGCAGTATTTT.

This clonotype was recorded once. This chain links TRBV7-9 with TRBJ2-1; 7 bases map to TRBD2. CDR3 length equals 13 residues. The ends lost 7 bases at V and 6 bases at J; junction bases unmatched: 6. Germline lookup yields CDR1 SEHNR and CDR2 FQNEAQ (reference sequence). The CDR3 DNA follows: TGTGCCAGCACCCGAGCGGGAAGCAATGAGCAGTTCTTC. Its translation is CASTRAGSNEQFF.

This clonotype was counted ten times or more. This rearrangement joins TRBV29-1 to TRBJ1-2, with TRBD1 as a possible D gene (6 bases). Germline V gene sequence: CDR1 SQVTM, CDR2 ANQGSEA. The CDR3 spans 13 residues. The V end was cut by 0 bases, the J end by 7 bases, with 12 bases between. CDR3 in amino acids: CSVEDLGGFGYTF. DNA of the CDR3: TGCAGCGTTGAAGATCTAGGGGGGTTTGGCTACACCTTC.

This clonotype appeared a single time. This sequence joins TRBV6-4 and TRBJ2-2, with TRBD2 matching over 10 bases. CDR1 is MRHNA, CDR2 SNTAGT, per germline. The CDR3 contains 18 residues. The V and J ends lost 8 bases and 5 bases, in that order; junction bases with no gene match: 17. Here the CDR3 DNA reads TGTGCCAGCGGGACTCTAGCGGGGGCCTCGTTTCGGACCGGGGAGCTGTTTTTT. Translation: CASGTLAGASFRTGELFF.

In its sample, this clonotype was seen many times. The chain has TRBV20-1 and TRBJ2-7, with 10 bases aligning to TRBD1. This CDR3 has 17 amino acids. Trimming removed 0 bases from V and 2 bases from J; junction bases left unmatched: 10. In germline, CDR1 is DFQATT, CDR2 SNEGSKA (reference sequence). The CDR3 region is CSARDKRQGARAYEQYF. The CDR3 bases are TGCAGTGCTAGAGATAAGAGACAGGGGGCGCGCGCCTACGAGCAGTACTTC.

At least ten counts were recorded for this clonotype. The chain is built from TRBV19 and TRBJ1-5; unclear D gene. Looked up from germline, CDR1 is LNHDA and CDR2 is SQIVND (reference sequence). V lost 7 bases and J 7 bases, leaving 11 bases between the germline ends. The CDR3 sequence is 12 residues long. CDR3 in DNA: TGTGCCAGTAACAAGTGGGAGCAGCCCCAGCATTTT. It encodes CASNKWEQPQHF.

The chain employs TRBV19 and TRBJ2-7; D call uncertain. From germline, CDR1 is LNHDA and CDR2 SQIVND (reference sequence). This CDR3 has 13 residues. Trimming cost V 6 bases and J 1 base, with 10 bases left between them. Here the CDR3 DNA reads TGTGCCAGTAGAGGTCTTCTTTCCTACGAGCAGTACTTC. It translates to CASRGLLSYEQYF. Based on the CDR3 plus reference TRBV19 and TRBJ2-7, the full variable domain is DGGITQSPKYLFRKEGQNVTLSCEQNLNHDAMYWYRQDPGQGLRLIYYSQIVNDFQKGDIAEGYSVSREKKESFPLTVTSAQKNPTAFYLCASRGLLSYEQYFGPGTRLTVT.

On this clonotype: At one of its ends the junction is not consistent with the germline gene, which may arise from a read error. The chain links TRBV11-1 to TRBJ1-5, with a weak D call TRBD1 (6 bases). The germline V gene has CDR1 SGHAT and CDR2 FQDESV (reference sequence). This CDR3 is built from 16 residues. CDR3 protein: CAGSLAAGGAGQPQHF. For the CDR3, the DNA is TGTGCCGGCAGCCTCGCAGCCGGGGGGGCGGGTCAGCCCCAGCATTTT.

This clonotype was counted many times. The genes are TRBV19 and TRBJ2-7, with D perhaps matching TRBD2 (6 bases). This CDR3 has 15 amino acids. Trimming pared 3 bases from V and 3 bases from J, leaving 15 bases between. Germline lookup yields CDR1 LNHDA and CDR2 SQIVND (reference sequence). This CDR3 reads CASSMRGEEDYEQYF. As DNA, the CDR3 is TGTGCCAGTAGTATGAGAGGGGAGGAGGACTACGAGCAGTACTTC.

A note on this clonotype: This may arise from a read error, as a much more abundant clone is one base away. The chain has TRBV7-8 and TRBJ2-3; TRBD1 aligns across 10 bases. This CDR3 comprises 14 residues. The V and J ends lost 7 bases and 5 bases, in that order; junction bases with no gene match: 6. Germline CDR1 and CDR2: SGHVS and FQNEAQ. CDR3 nucleotide sequence: TGTGCCAGCAACAGGGACAGGGGTCAAGATACGCAGTATTTT. It specifies CASNRDRGQDTQYF.